These 27 T cell receptor beta chains were sequenced from one sample in a study of control samples from healthy donors and cancer patients. Data came from immunoSEQ multiplex PCR; TCRdb stores just in-frame clones and leaves some out. The data contain about 170,000 clones, roughly 91% of them singletons. Material: blood. The receptors originated from a woman in her 30s in good health.

The chain combines TRBV7-9 with TRBJ2-5, with D possibly matching TRBD1 (6 bases). This CDR3 comprises 13 residues. Germline values: CDR1 SEHNR, CDR2 FQNEAQ (reference sequence). The ends were cut back, 5 bases at V and 2 bases at J, with 9 bases in the middle. CDR3: CASSTQGQETQYF. The CDR3 DNA reads as TGTGCCAGCAGCACACAGGGTCAAGAGACCCAGTACTTC. The full variable domain, rest sourced from reference TRBV7-9 and TRBJ2-5, is DTGVSQNPRHKITKRGQNVTFRCDPISEHNRLYWYRQTLGQGPEFLTYFQNEAQLEKSRLLSDRFSAERPKGSFSTLEIQRTEQGDSAMYLCASSTQGQETQYFGPGTRLLVL.

V usage is TRBV19 and J usage is TRBJ1-5; D is undetermined. The CDR3 has 16 amino acids. The V end was cut by 1 base, the J end by 0 bases, with 10 bases between. CDR1 LNHDA and CDR2 SQIVND come from the germline V gene (reference sequence). Here the CDR3 reads CASSIGSFYSNQPQHF. Here the CDR3 DNA reads TGTGCCAGTAGTATAGGGAGTTTCTATAGCAATCAGCCCCAGCATTTT.

V gene TRBV28 combines with J gene TRBJ2-1, with 13 bases that match TRBD2. Trimming at V came to 1 base and at J to 4 bases, leaving 4 bases not matched to a gene. The CDR3 runs 17 residues. CDR1 MDHEN and CDR2 SYDVKM come from the germline V gene. DNA for the CDR3: TGTGCCAGCAGTTTATCTAAGACTAGCGGGAGGTACAATGAGCAGTTCTTC. Translated: CASSLSKTSGRYNEQFF.

The chain links TRBV29-1 to TRBJ1-1, with 7 nucleotides matching TRBD1. The V gene end was trimmed by 4 bases and the J gene end by 11 bases; junction bases not matched to a gene: 7. The CDR3 is 11 amino acids. Germline V gene lookup returns CDR1 SQVTM and CDR2 ANQGSEA. In DNA, the CDR3 is TGCAGCGTTGGGGACAGAAGGGGGGCTTTCTTT. The encoded protein is CSVGDRRGAFF.

The rearrangement uses TRBV9 and TRBJ2-3; 15 bases agree with TRBD2. CDR3 length: 13 amino acids. V shed 7 bases and J 7 bases; nucleotides not matched to a gene: 1. Germline CDR1 is SGDLS and CDR2 is YYNGEE. CDR3 DNA sequence: TGTGCCAGCGGGACTAGCGGGGGGTATACGCAGTATTTT. Encoded protein: CASGTSGGYTQYF.

The CDR3 DNA reads as TGTGCCAGCAGCTTGGGGGGGAACCTGAACACTGAAGCTTTCTTT. This codes for CASSLGGNLNTEAFF. This rearrangement joins TRBV5-8 to TRBJ1-1, with a tentative D call TRBD1 (5 bases). The V gene lost 0 bases and the J gene lost 0 bases, with 9 bases spanning the gap. The CDR3 runs 15 residues. CDR1 is SGHTS, CDR2 YDEGEE, per germline.

This chain links TRBV6-5 with TRBJ2-4; D remains ambiguous. The CDR3 consists of 14 residues. Germline-derived CDR1 and CDR2 are MNHEY and SVGAGI. V lost 5 bases to trimming and J lost 0 bases, with 8 bases between them. For the CDR3, the DNA is TGTGCCAGCAGTATAGACGGAGCCAAAAACATTCAGTACTTC. It specifies CASSIDGAKNIQYF.

This clone occurred once. The CDR3 spells CASSQDPWTGGLSYEQYF. CDR3 nucleotides: TGCGCCAGCAGCCAAGATCCATGGACAGGGGGCCTATCCTACGAGCAGTACTTC. The gene calls are TRBV4-1 and TRBJ2-7, with 11 positions matching TRBD1. Germline V gives CDR1 MGHRA, CDR2 YSYEKL. This CDR3 spans 18 amino acids. V was pared by 0 bases and J by 1 base, with 8 bases of the junction left unmatched.

The V call is TRBV4-2, the J call TRBJ2-3, with 15 positions matching TRBD2. CDR1 is LGHNA, CDR2 YNFKEQ, per germline. The V gene end was trimmed by 0 bases and the J gene end by 0 bases; junction bases not matched to a gene: 4. The CDR3 is 19 amino acids. The CDR3 nucleotides read TGTGCCAGCAGCCAAGAGGGACTAGCGGGGGGAGCTAGCACAGATACGCAGTATTTT. It is translated as CASSQEGLAGGASTDTQYF.

V gene TRBV5-1 combines with J gene TRBJ2-1; TRBD2 agrees at 13 bases. The germline CDR1 and CDR2 sequences are SGHRS and YFSETQ. This CDR3 region has 15 residues. V was pared by 4 bases and J by 5 bases, with 3 bases of the junction left unmatched. CDR3: CASSRTSGSHNEQFF. The CDR3, as DNA: TGCGCCAGCAGCCGGACTAGCGGGAGCCACAATGAGCAGTTCTTC.

The J gene is TRBJ1-1, the V gene TRBV9; 7 positions match TRBD1. The V gene end was trimmed by 0 bases and the J gene end by 1 base; junction bases not matched to a gene: 3. Looked up from germline, CDR1 is SGDLS and CDR2 is YYNGEE. The CDR3 covers 15 residues. The CDR3 here is CASSVGAGGNTEAFF. For the CDR3, the DNA is TGTGCCAGCAGCGTAGGGGCAGGGGGGAACACTGAAGCTTTCTTT.

The chain couples TRBV5-1 to TRBJ2-4; TRBD2 matches at 11 bases. V gave up 0 bases and J gave up 4 bases; unmatched junction bases: 3. The CDR3 loop spans 16 amino acids. The germline V gene has CDR1 SGHRS and CDR2 YFSETQ. CDR3 sequence: CASSLVASGGKNIQYF. CDR3 bases: TGCGCCAGCAGCTTGGTGGCTAGCGGGGGGAAAAACATTCAGTACTTC.

V is TRBV30 and J is TRBJ1-6; TRBD1 aligns across 8 bases. The CDR3 length is 13 residues. V lost 1 base to trimming and J lost 10 bases; unmatched junction nucleotides: 3. Germline loops: CDR1 GTSNPN, CDR2 SVGIG (reference sequence). CDR3 amino acids: CAWSAQGESPLHF. The CDR3 coding sequence is TGTGCCTGGAGTGCACAGGGGGAATCACCCCTCCACTTT.

The chain links TRBV6-2 or TRBV6-3 to TRBJ2-5, with TRBD1 matching 8 bases. Trimming took 2 bases from V and 4 from J; bases not matched to a gene: 6. Germline CDR1 is MNHEY and CDR2 is SVGEGT. This CDR3 has 15 residues. CDR3 in DNA: TGTGCCAGCAGTTACGGACAGGGTGGGGGAGAGACCCAGTACTTC. Translated, it gives CASSYGQGGGETQYF.

In its sample, this clone was seen a few times. This chain links TRBV7-6 with TRBJ1-6; D gene unclear. CDR1 and CDR2 from the germline V gene are SGHVS and FNYEAQ. V was shortened by 4 bases and J by 5 bases, with 6 bases between the two germline ends. CDR3 size: 13 residues. The CDR3 region is CASSSTDNSPLHF. The CDR3 DNA reads TGTGCCAGCAGCTCGACGGATAATTCACCCCTCCACTTT.

This chain uses TRBV13 with TRBJ1-5; the D gene is possibly TRBD1 (5 bases). The germline gives CDR1 PRHDT, CDR2 FYEKMQ (reference sequence). This CDR3 region has 13 residues. Trimming left V 6 bases short and J 5 bases short, with 11 bases between. The CDR3 coding sequence is TGTGCCAGCAGACATGACAGCGATCAGCCCCAGCATTTT. This translates into CASRHDSDQPQHF.

CDR3 sequence reads: CASSLTRGDNEQFF. The CDR3 DNA reads as TGTGCCAGCAGCCTAACGCGGGGGGACAATGAGCAGTTCTTC. The chain is built from TRBV3-1 (or the pseudogene TRBV3-2) and TRBJ2-1; the match to TRBD2 covers 8 bases. Germline loops: CDR1 LGHDT, CDR2 YNNKEL (reference sequence). The ends lost 4 bases at V and 5 bases at J; junction bases unmatched: 4. The CDR3 consists of 14 residues.

This clone came up a few times. This chain joins TRBV9 and TRBJ1-2; 7 nucleotides match TRBD1. The CDR3 length is 14 residues. Germline V gives CDR1 SGDLS, CDR2 YYNGEE. J gave up 0 bases and V 3 bases, and 2 bases lay outside the gene matches. The CDR3 sequence is CASSGDSANYGYTF. The CDR3 region has the DNA TGTGCCAGCAGCGGGGACAGCGCTAACTATGGCTACACCTTC.

V and J are TRBV3-1 (or the pseudogene TRBV3-2) and TRBJ1-1, with a tentative D call TRBD1 (6 bases). The ends were cut back, 0 bases at V and 0 bases at J, with 8 bases in the middle. Germline V CDR1 and CDR2: LGHDT, YNNKEL (reference sequence). This CDR3 has 15 residues. In DNA form, the CDR3 reads TGTGCCAGCAGCCAAGAGGGGGCCTTGAACACTGAAGCTTTCTTT. Protein: CASSQEGALNTEAFF.

V is TRBV4-1 and J is TRBJ2-7, with 7 bases identical to TRBD1. This CDR3 has 14 residues. Germline CDR1 and CDR2: MGHRA and YSYEKL. Trimming at V came to 4 bases and at J to 3 bases, leaving 6 bases not matched to a gene. CDR3 in amino acids: CASSPRQGFYEQYF. The CDR3 coding sequence is TGCGCCAGCAGCCCGCGACAGGGCTTCTACGAGCAGTACTTC.

J is TRBJ2-1 and V is TRBV11-3; tentatively, D is TRBD1 (6 bases). Per germline, CDR1 SGHNT and CDR2 YENEEA. V dropped 8 bases and J dropped 0 bases, with 14 bases sitting between them. The length of the CDR3 is 15 residues. The CDR3 coding sequence is TGTGCCAGCTTCCTTGGGGGCCACTCCTACAATGAGCAGTTCTTC. Amino acids: CASFLGGHSYNEQFF. The full variable domain, in which reference TRBV11-3 and TRBJ2-1 provide the parts outside the CDR3, is EAGVVQSPRYKIIEKKQPVAFWCNPISGHNTLYWYLQNLGQGPELLIRYENEEAVDDSQLPKDRFSAERLKGVDSTLKIQPAELGDSAVYLCASFLGGHSYNEQFFGPGTRLTVL.

This clone was seen more than once but under ten times. The V call is TRBV2, the J call TRBJ1-2, with D possibly matching TRBD1 (5 bases). There are 13 residues in the CDR3. V shed 7 bases and J shed 4 bases, with 13 bases lying between them. The germline V gene encodes CDR1 SNHLY and CDR2 FYNNEI. The chain's CDR3 is CASNIHGAYGYTF. CDR3 nucleotide sequence: TGTGCCAGCAATATACATGGGGCCTATGGCTACACCTTC.

As for this clone: Within the sample, other DNA sequences also encode this same CDR3. This chain connects TRBV18 to TRBJ1-2, with D possibly TRBD1 on 6 matching bases. V lost 3 bases and J 2 bases, leaving 13 bases between the germline ends. The germline CDR1 and CDR2 sequences are KGHSH and LQKENI. The CDR3 covers 15 residues. The CDR3 is CASSPTGFGNYGYTF. For the CDR3, the DNA is TGTGCCAGCTCACCTACAGGGTTTGGGAACTATGGCTACACCTTC.

Only one count was recorded for this clone. The V call is TRBV5-1, the J call TRBJ1-1; 8 bases are shared with TRBD1. V gave up 0 bases and J gave up 4 bases; unmatched junction bases: 5. Per the germline V gene, CDR1 is SGHRS and CDR2 is YFSETQ. This CDR3 has 15 amino acids. The CDR3: CASSLGTGIVTEAFF. Here the CDR3 DNA reads TGCGCCAGCAGCTTGGGGACAGGGATTGTCACTGAAGCTTTCTTT.

The V gene is TRBV9, the J gene TRBJ1-6; D remains ambiguous. The germline V and J ends were trimmed by 0 bases and 9 bases, with 7 bases remaining between them. Germline V gene lookup returns CDR1 SGDLS and CDR2 YYNGEE. This CDR3 is built from 13 residues. In nucleotides, the CDR3 is TGTGCCAGCAGCGTAGATGTAGCTTCACCCCTCCACTTT. This translates into CASSVDVASPLHF.

The J gene is TRBJ2-1, the V gene TRBV7-9, with TRBD2 matching 9 bases. CDR3 length equals 14 residues. Germline V lookup: CDR1 SEHNR, CDR2 FQNEAQ (reference sequence). Trimming removed 2 bases from V and 6 bases from J; junction bases left unmatched: 2. The CDR3 protein is CASSLLAGINEQFF. The CDR3 region has the DNA TGTGCCAGCAGCTTACTAGCGGGAATCAATGAGCAGTTCTTC.

This clone was found a few times. The chain uses TRBV4-3 and TRBJ1-2; maybe TRBD1 (5 bases). The CDR3 loop spans 14 amino acids. CDR1 is LGHNA and CDR2 is YSLEER in the germline V gene. V lost 1 base and J lost 3, with 9 bases in between. CDR3 region: CASSQAGNHYGYTF. DNA of the CDR3: TGCGCCAGCAGCCAAGCAGGGAACCACTATGGCTACACCTTC.